The clone carrying this T cell receptor (beta chain) was seen only a few times. This sample was included in a study of T-cell reconstitution after alpha-beta-depleted transplantation in children. The germline V gene encodes CDR1 SGHRS and CDR2 YFSETQ. Trimming took off 1 base at V and 0 bases at J, with 18 bases between the two ends. There are 18 residues in the CDR3. Unique molecular identifiers featured in how the TCRbeta library was prepared. TCRdb analysed the PCR reads with MiXCR anew, one entry per CDR3 protein. Counted here are about 360,000 distinct CDR3 sequences, approximately 12% occurring once; the ten biggest clones make up 4.3%.

Sequenced material: PBMCs, taken from the stem cell graft. This receptor was identified in a human donor who donated a stem cell graft to a child with Fanconi anemia. This chain connects TRBV5-1 to TRBJ2-3; D is undetermined. Here the CDR3 DNA reads TGCGCCAGCAGCTTGCTCCTTCGGGCAGGCCTTAGCACAGATACGCAGTATTTT. Protein: CASSLLLRAGLSTDTQYF. Full variable domain (remainder filled in from reference TRBV5-1 and TRBJ2-3): KAGVTQTPRYLIKTRGQQVTLSCSPISGHRSVSWYQQTPGQGLQFLFEYFSETQRNKGNFPGRFSGRQFSNSRSEMNVSTLELGDSALYLCASSLLLRAGLSTDTQYFGPGTRLTVL.